A selection of T cell receptor beta chains follows, all from one sample in a study of monozygotic twins with inflammatory bowel disease. TCRdb reprocessed the 5' RACE reads, with one entry per CDR3 protein and no DNA. This table holds around 450,000 distinct CDR3 sequences. Sequences were obtained from blood. These receptors all come from a human donor with ulcerative colitis or Crohn's disease, or a healthy co-twin of an affected twin (not recorded which). CDR3s include the opening cysteine and the closing phenylalanine or tryptophan.

TRBV7-2,TRBJ2-5,CASSISRETQYF
TRBV18,TRBJ2-3,CASSQRQGASDTQYF
TRBV18,TRBJ2-1,CASLIAAGGPFNEQFF
TRBV29-1,TRBJ2-7,CSVQKTGTYEQYF
TRBV29-1,TRBJ2-3,CSVSSGTDTQYF
TRBV5-1,TRBJ2-6,CASSFGGNSGANVLTF
TRBV11-2,TRBJ2-1,CASSPSTGTSGSYNEQFF
TRBV5-1,TRBJ2-5,CASSRGLFQETQYF
TRBV12-3/TRBV12-4,TRBJ1-5,CASSQSGGNQPQHF
TRBV20-1,TRBJ2-6,CSAELGLRGANVLTF
TRBV3-1,TRBJ1-1,CASSQAGTQASAHVF
TRBV7-2,TRBJ1-1,CASSFPGTGNTEAFLGEAFF
TRBV6-4,TRBJ1-6,CASSELRENSPLHF
TRBV20-1,TRBJ2-3,CSAREDVDTQYF
TRBV19,TRBJ2-2,CASHGVRGSGELIF
TRBV12-3/TRBV12-4,TRBJ1-2,CASSIGTSGYTF
TRBV28,TRBJ1-5,CASSPSNRDRAGQPQHF
TRBV5-1,TRBJ1-6,CASSYGTENSPLHF
TRBV5-1,TRBJ2-1,CASSDLAGNNEQFF
TRBV28,TRBJ1-5,CASRWGAGNQPQHF
TRBV7-9,TRBJ2-1,CASTQWVHEGNEQFF
TRBV6-5,TRBJ2-1,CASSYPRDSLNEQFF
TRBV7-2,TRBJ2-7,CASSYAGTSSYEQYF
TRBV10-3,TRBJ1-1,CAISESTRMEAFF
TRBV12-3/TRBV12-4,TRBJ2-1,CASSLGQRYEQFF
TRBV2,TRBJ2-5,CASSMRGQGGETQYF
TRBV9,TRBJ1-2,CASSATGTYGYTF
TRBV6-1,TRBJ2-7,CASSEGDEQYF
TRBV6-5,TRBJ1-1,CAAVGPANTEAFF
TRBV7-6,TRBJ2-7,CASSLRGTSLYEQYF
TRBV5-5,TRBJ2-7,CASSFGQGWGYEQYF
TRBV27,TRBJ2-1,CASSRWVGAGDEQFF
TRBV10-3,TRBJ1-4,CAAYRATNEKLFF
TRBV7-3,TRBJ2-2,CASSPTSGTGGELFF
TRBV9,TRBJ2-3,CASSVESGTDTQYF
TRBV7-2,TRBJ2-7,CASSLAPGGFYEQYF
TRBV7-2,TRBJ2-2,CASSLKTSGANTGELFF
TRBV5-1,TRBJ2-3,CVSSIRQSTDTQYF
TRBV5-1,TRBJ2-1,CASRWGPGGMENEQFF
TRBV4-2,TRBJ2-7,CASSPPDRDEQYF
TRBV5-1,TRBJ2-2,CASSLAVTVNTGELFF
TRBV5-1,TRBJ2-1,CASSPSSRAGNEQFF
TRBV7-2,TRBJ2-4,CASSDPGLAASKNIQYF
TRBV28,TRBJ1-1,CASSFTAAEAFF
TRBV24-1,TRBJ1-5,CATSDTGGGNQPQHF
TRBV12-3/TRBV12-4,TRBJ1-5,CASSSGTDLPEGNQPQHF
TRBV3-1,TRBJ2-1,CASSQEGGGWNEQFF
TRBV9,TRBJ2-2,CASSVGRLDTGELFF
TRBV5-1,TRBJ1-1,CASSLRLGNRPGDTEAFF
TRBV6-6,TRBJ2-2,CASSLLQGTGELFF
TRBV12-3/TRBV12-4,TRBJ1-2,CASSPLGTVSNYGYTF
TRBV30,TRBJ2-3,CAWSTTGTTDTQYF
TRBV28,TRBJ1-1,CASSIGTSPGKAFF